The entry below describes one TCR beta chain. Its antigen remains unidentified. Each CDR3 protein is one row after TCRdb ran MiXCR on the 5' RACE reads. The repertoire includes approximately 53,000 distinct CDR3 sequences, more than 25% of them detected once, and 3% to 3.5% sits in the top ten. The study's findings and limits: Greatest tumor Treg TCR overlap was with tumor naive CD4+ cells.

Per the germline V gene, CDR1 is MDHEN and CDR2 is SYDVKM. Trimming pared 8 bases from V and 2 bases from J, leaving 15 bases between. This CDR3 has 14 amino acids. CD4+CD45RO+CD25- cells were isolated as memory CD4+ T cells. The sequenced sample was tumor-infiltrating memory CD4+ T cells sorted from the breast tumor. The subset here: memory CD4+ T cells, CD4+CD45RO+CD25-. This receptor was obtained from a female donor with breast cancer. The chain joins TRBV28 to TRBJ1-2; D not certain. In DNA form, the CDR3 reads TGTGCCAGCGGTCCCTCCGACAACAACTATGGCTACACCTTC. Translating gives CASGPSDNNYGYTF.